This TCR beta chain was documented in a study of radiotherapy plus CTLA-4 blockade in lung cancer. The study's findings and limits: Tumor-derived TCR clones expanded in blood after radiotherapy plus ipilimumab.

Focal radiation was given together with CTLA-4 blockade (ipilimumab) to patients with chemo-refractory metastatic non-small-cell lung cancer. This table comes from immunoSEQ multiplex PCR, and its TCRdb copy is limited to in-frame clones, with some not included. The profile covers fewer than 70,000 clones, with less than 80% appearing a single time and roughly a tenth taken by the ten largest. The CDR3 length is 14 residues. Trimming removed 5 bases from V and 7 bases from J; junction bases left unmatched: 7. Germline CDR1 reads SGHTA; CDR2 reads FQGNSA. Points on this clone: No antigen is known for it.

Sequenced here: peripheral blood, sampled from a patient treated with radiotherapy plus ipilimumab. This sequence originates from a human donor with non-small cell lung cancer who had a complete response to radiotherapy plus ipilimumab. This chain joins TRBV7-2 and TRBJ2-1; 8 bases match TRBD2. CDR3 nucleotide sequence: TGTGCCAGCAGCGGAAATAGCGGGATTAATGAGCAGTTCTTC. It encodes CASSGNSGINEQFF.